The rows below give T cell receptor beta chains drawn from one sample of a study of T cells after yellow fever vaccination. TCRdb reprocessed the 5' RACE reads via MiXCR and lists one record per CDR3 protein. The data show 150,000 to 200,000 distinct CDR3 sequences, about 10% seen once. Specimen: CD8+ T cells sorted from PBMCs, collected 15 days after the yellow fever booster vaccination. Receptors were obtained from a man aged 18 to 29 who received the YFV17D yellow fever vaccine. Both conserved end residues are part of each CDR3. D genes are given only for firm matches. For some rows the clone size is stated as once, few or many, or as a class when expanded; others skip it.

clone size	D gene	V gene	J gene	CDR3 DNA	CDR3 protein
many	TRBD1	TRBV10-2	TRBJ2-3	TGCGCCAGCAGTGAGTTATGGACAGGGGATATAAGCACAGATACGCAGTATTTT	CASSELWTGDISTDTQYF
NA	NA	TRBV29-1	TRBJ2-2	TGCAGCGTCCAGGGTCTTAACACCGGGGAGCTGTTTTTT	CSVQGLNTGELFF
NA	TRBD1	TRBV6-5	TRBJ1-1	TGTGCCAGCAGACCCACAGGGGGCTGGACTGAAGCTTTCTTT	CASRPTGGWTEAFF
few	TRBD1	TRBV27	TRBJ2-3	TGTGCCAGCAGTTTCCCGGCAGGGGGCGATACGCAGTATTTT	CASSFPAGGDTQYF
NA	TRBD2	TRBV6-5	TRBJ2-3	TGTGCCAGCAAACACGGACTAGCGGGGGGCCTCTTCACAGATACGCAGTATTTT	CASKHGLAGGLFTDTQYF
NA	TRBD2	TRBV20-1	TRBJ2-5	TGCAGTGCTAGGGTGGGGGGGTTACAAGAGACCCAGTACTTC	CSARVGGLQETQYF
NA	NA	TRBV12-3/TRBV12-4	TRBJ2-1	TGTGCCAGCGGGGCAGTCAGCTCCTACAATGAGCAGTTCTTC	CASGAVSSYNEQFF
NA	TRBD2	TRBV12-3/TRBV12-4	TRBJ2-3	TGTGCCAGCAGTAGCTCCGGGACTAGCGTAAACACAGATACGCAGTATTTT	CASSSSGTSVNTDTQYF
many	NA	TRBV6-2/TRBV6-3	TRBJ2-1	TGTGCCAGCAGTTCCGGGGAAGAAGGGTGGGACGGCGATGAGCAGTTCTTC	CASSSGEEGWDGDEQFF
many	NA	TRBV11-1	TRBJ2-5	TGTGCCAGCAGCTTTACGCCCCAGAGGGACCAGTACTTC	CASSFTPQRDQYF
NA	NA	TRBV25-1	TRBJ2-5	TGTGCCAGCAGTGGGCGAGGGATGTTGGAGACCCAGTACTTC	CASSGRGMLETQYF
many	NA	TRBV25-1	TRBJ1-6	TGTGCCAGCAGTGATTTGACCGGGGGACGGATTAATTCACCCCTCCACTTT	CASSDLTGGRINSPLHF
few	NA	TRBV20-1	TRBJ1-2	TGCAGTGCTAGAGATTGGGACAAAGGGGTTATCTATGGCTACACCTTC	CSARDWDKGVIYGYTF
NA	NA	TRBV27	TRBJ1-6	TGTGCCAGCAGTTTAGGGGGGCTACCCCTCCACTTT	CASSLGGLPLHF
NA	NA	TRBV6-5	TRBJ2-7	TGTGCCAGCGCACCCGGCGGAACTCCCTACGAGCAGTACTTC	CASAPGGTPYEQYF
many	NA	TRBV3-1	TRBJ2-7	TGTGCCAGCAGCCAAGGTATGGGACTTGCATCCTACGAGCAGTACTTC	CASSQGMGLASYEQYF
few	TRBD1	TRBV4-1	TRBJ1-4	TGCGCCAGCAGCCAAGACCACCGGGACAGGAGTAATGAAAAACTGTTTTTT	CASSQDHRDRSNEKLFF
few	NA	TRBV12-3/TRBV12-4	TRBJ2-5	TGTGCCAGCAGGCCTGAGTTGGGTGGTTGGCAAGAGACCCAGTACTTC	CASRPELGGWQETQYF
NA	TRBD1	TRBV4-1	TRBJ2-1	TGCGCCAGCAGCCGGCCGGGACAGTACAATGAGCAGTTCTTC	CASSRPGQYNEQFF
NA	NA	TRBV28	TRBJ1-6	TGTGCCAGCTCACAGGAAGAGGGCTATAATTCACCCCTCCACTTT	CASSQEEGYNSPLHF
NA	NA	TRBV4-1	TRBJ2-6	TGCGCCAGCAGCCAGCTAGTGGTAGAGCGGTTGACTTTC	CASSQLVVERLTF
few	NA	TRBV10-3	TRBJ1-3	TGTGCCGTCGAAGGGGAGGGAGGAAACACCATATATTTT	CAVEGEGGNTIYF
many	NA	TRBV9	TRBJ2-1	TGTGCCAGCAGCGTAGCCCGGGGCCCCTACAATGAGCAGTTCTTC	CASSVARGPYNEQFF
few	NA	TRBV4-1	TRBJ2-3	TGCGCCAGCAGCCCAAGCACGGGCCTTCACACAGATACGCAGTATTTT	CASSPSTGLHTDTQYF
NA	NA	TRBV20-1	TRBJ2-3	TGCCTCGTAGGGGAGGCCACAGATACGCAGTATTTT	CLVGEATDTQYF
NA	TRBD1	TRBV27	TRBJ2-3	TGTGCCAGCAGTCCCTCAGACAGGGGGTTCACAGATACGCAGTATTTT	CASSPSDRGFTDTQYF
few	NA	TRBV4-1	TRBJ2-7	TGCGCCAGCAGCCAGACCACAGGATCCTCCTACGAGCAGTACTTC	CASSQTTGSSYEQYF
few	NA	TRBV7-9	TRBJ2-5	TGTGCCAGCAGCTTCGGAGCGACAACCCAAGAGACCCAGTACTTC	CASSFGATTQETQYF
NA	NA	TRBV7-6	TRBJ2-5	TGTGCCAGCAGCTTAGACCTGCTGAGCTGGGAGACCCAGTACTTC	CASSLDLLSWETQYF
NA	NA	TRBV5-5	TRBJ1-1	TGTGCCAGCAGCTTGGAGATAAGCTACACTGAAGCTTTCTTT	CASSLEISYTEAFF
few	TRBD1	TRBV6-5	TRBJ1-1	TGTGCCAGCAGTAACAGGGGGACGATGAACACTGAAGCTTTCTTT	CASSNRGTMNTEAFF
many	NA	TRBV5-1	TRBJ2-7	TGCGCCAGCAGCTCCTCCTACGAGCAGTACTTC	CASSSSYEQYF
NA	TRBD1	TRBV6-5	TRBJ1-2	TGTGCCAGCAGTTACGGACAGGGAAATGGCTACACCTTC	CASSYGQGNGYTF
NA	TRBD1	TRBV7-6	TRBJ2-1	TGTGCCAGCAGCAATGTGGACAGGGCTATTGAGCAGTTCTTC	CASSNVDRAIEQFF
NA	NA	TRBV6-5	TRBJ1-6	TGTGCCAGCAGTTACGGGAACTATAATTCACCCCTCCACTTT	CASSYGNYNSPLHF
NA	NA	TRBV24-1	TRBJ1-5	TGTGCCACCAGTGAACCCGACGAGCTCAATCAGCCCCAGCATTTT	CATSEPDELNQPQHF
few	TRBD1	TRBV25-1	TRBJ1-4	TGTGCCAGCAGTGAATGGGGGACAGGTCTTAATGAAAAACTGTTTTTT	CASSEWGTGLNEKLFF
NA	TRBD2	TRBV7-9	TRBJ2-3	TGTGCCAGCAGCTGGGAACTAGCGGGGGGCCTCACAGATACGCAGTATTTT	CASSWELAGGLTDTQYF
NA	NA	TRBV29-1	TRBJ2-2	TGCAGCGTTGTAGGGACGAACACCGGGGAGCTGTTTTTT	CSVVGTNTGELFF
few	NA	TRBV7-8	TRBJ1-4	TGTGCCAGCAGACTCGACAGGAGTGTTAATGAAAAACTGTTTTTT	CASRLDRSVNEKLFF
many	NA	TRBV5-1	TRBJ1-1	TGCGCCAGCAGCTTGGGGGGGTTTCCCCCGAACACTGAAGCTTTCTTT	CASSLGGFPPNTEAFF
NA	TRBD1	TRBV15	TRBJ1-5	TGTGCCACCAGCAGAAGGACAGGGGCGGATCAGCCCCAGCATTTT	CATSRRTGADQPQHF
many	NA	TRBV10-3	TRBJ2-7	TGTGCCATCAGTGAGTCTTCAGGGCTTCCCTACGAGCAGTACTTC	CAISESSGLPYEQYF
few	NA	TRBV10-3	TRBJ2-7	TGTGCCATCAGTGAGCCTGACAGTACCTACGAGCAGTACTTC	CAISEPDSTYEQYF
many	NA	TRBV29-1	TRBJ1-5	TGCAGCGTTGAAGGGACCGGCAATCAGCCCCAGCATTTT	CSVEGTGNQPQHF
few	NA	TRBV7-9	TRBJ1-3	TGTGCCAGCAGCGGCTACGGGCAGTCTGGAAACACCATATATTTT	CASSGYGQSGNTIYF
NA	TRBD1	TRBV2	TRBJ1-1	TGTGCCAGCAGTGAAGGGGATTTTAGAGGGGGCGCGTTCACTGAAGCTTTCTTT	CASSEGDFRGGAFTEAFF
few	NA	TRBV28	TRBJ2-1	TGTGCCAGCAGTTGGCGGGGTGACAATGAGCAGTTCTTC	CASSWRGDNEQFF
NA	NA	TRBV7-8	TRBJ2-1	TGTGCCAGCAGCCCCGGGCGTCCCTTCGATGAGCAGTTCTTC	CASSPGRPFDEQFF
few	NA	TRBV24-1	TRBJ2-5	TGTGCCACCAGTGACCCGCCCAGGGAGACCCAGTACTTC	CATSDPPRETQYF
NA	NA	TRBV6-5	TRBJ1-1	TGTGCCAGCACCACAGGCGGAAGGGCTTTCTTT	CASTTGGRAFF
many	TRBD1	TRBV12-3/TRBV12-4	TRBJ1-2	TGTGCCAGCACCCTGGGACAGTTCTATGGCTACACCTTC	CASTLGQFYGYTF
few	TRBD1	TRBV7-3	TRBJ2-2	TGTGCCAGCAGCGCTACTCCGGGACAGCCCACCGGGGAGCTGTTTTTT	CASSATPGQPTGELFF
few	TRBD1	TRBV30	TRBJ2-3	TGTGCCTGGAGTCCCTCGGACAGGGGGAGAGACACAGATACGCAGTATTTT	CAWSPSDRGRDTDTQYF
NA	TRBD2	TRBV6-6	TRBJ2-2	TGTGACGAGGGACTAGCGGGTTGCACCGGGGAGCTGTTTTTT	CDEGLAGCTGELFF
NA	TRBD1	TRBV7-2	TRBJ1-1	TGTGCCAGCAGCTTAGATCCGGGACAGCTCCCACGGGACACTGAAGCTTTCTTT	CASSLDPGQLPRDTEAFF
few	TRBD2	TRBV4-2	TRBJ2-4	TGTGCCAGCAGCCAAGAGGAGGCTAGCGGGGCCTACATTCAGTACTTC	CASSQEEASGAYIQYF